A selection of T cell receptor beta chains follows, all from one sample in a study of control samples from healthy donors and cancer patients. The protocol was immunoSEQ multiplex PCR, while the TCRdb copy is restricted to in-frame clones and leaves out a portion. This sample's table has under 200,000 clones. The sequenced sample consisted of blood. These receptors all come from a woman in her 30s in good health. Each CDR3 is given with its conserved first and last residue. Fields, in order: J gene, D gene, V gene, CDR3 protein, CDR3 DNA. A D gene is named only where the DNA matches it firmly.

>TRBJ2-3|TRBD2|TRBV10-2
CASIQIGLAGGRVTDTQYF
TGCGCCAGCATCCAAATTGGACTAGCGGGGGGACGAGTCACAGATACGCAGTATTTT
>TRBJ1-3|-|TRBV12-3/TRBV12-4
CASRTDGNTIYF
TGTGCCAGCCGGACCGATGGAAACACCATATATTTT
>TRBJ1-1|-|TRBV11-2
CASSLVWKNPLNTEAFF
TGTGCCAGCAGCTTAGTTTGGAAAAACCCCTTGAACACTGAAGCTTTCTTT
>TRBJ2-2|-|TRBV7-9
CASSLARVPGELFF
TGTGCCAGCAGCTTAGCCCGGGTCCCCGGGGAGCTGTTTTTT
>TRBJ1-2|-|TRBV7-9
CASSLGYRGRIGYTF
TGTGCCAGCAGCTTAGGGTACCGGGGGCGAATTGGCTACACCTTC
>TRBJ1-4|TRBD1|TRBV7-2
CASSTWASGGEKLFF
TGTGCCAGCAGCACGTGGGCCTCAGGGGGCGAAAAACTGTTTTTT
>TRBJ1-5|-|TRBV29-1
CSVEDGRRTQHF
TGCAGCGTTGAAGATGGTAGGAGGACCCAGCATTTT
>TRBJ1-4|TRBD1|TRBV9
CASSAGTGDRKLFF
TGTGCCAGCAGCGCCGGGACAGGGGATCGGAAACTGTTTTTT
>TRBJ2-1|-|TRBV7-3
CASSEVGGATYNEQFF
TGTGCCAGCAGCGAAGTAGGCGGGGCCACCTACAATGAGCAGTTCTTC
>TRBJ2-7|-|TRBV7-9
CASSLAPTISYEQYF
TGTGCCAGCAGCTTAGCTCCCACAATCTCCTACGAGCAGTACTTC
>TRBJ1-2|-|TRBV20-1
CSASVLGRTDYGYTF
TGCAGTGCTAGTGTCTTAGGACGTACTGACTATGGCTACACCTTC
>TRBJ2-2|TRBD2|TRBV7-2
CASSLMLTLADTGELFF
TGTGCCAGCAGCTTGATGCTGACACTAGCGGACACCGGGGAGCTGTTTTTT
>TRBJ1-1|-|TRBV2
CATAEEGYTEAFF
TGTGCCACAGCAGAGGAGGGGTACACTGAAGCTTTCTTT
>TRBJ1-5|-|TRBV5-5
CASSGEWGPGYNQPQHF
TGTGCCAGCAGCGGGGAGTGGGGGCCCGGCTACAATCAGCCCCAGCATTTT
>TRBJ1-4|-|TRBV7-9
CASSLFLNEKLFF
TGTGCCAGCAGCTTATTCCTTAATGAAAAACTGTTTTTT
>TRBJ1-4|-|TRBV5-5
CASSFRQRSTTNEKLFF
TGTGCCAGCAGCTTTAGACAGAGATCTACAACTAATGAAAAACTGTTTTTT
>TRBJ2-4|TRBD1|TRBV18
CASSPFDRVGNIQYF
TGTGCCAGCTCACCCTTCGACAGGGTGGGAAACATTCAGTACTTC
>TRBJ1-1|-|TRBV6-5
CASNPGPQNTEAFF
TGTGCCAGCAACCCGGGACCCCAGAACACTGAAGCTTTCTTT
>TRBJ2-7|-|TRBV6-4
CASSIDRGPYEQYF
TGTGCCAGCAGTATAGACCGTGGGCCCTACGAGCAGTACTTC
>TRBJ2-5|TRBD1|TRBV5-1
CASSLPGGDGTQYF
TGCGCCAGCAGCTTGCCAGGGGGCGATGGAACCCAGTACTTC
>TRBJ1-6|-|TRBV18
CASSQSGPPYNSPLHF
TGTGCCAGCTCCCAATCGGGACCGCCCTATAATTCACCCCTCCACTTT
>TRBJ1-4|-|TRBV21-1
CASSKDNSPGPTNEKLFF
TGTGCCAGCAGCAAAGATAATAGCCCGGGCCCAACTAATGAAAAACTGTTTTTT
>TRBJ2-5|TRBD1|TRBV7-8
CASSLWDREKETQYF
TGTGCCAGCAGCTTATGGGACAGGGAAAAAGAGACCCAGTACTTC
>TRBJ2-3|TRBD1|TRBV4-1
CASSQVRGEDRGYRNTQYF
TGCGCCAGCAGCCAAGTCAGGGGTGAAGACAGGGGGTATAGGAATACGCAGTATTTT